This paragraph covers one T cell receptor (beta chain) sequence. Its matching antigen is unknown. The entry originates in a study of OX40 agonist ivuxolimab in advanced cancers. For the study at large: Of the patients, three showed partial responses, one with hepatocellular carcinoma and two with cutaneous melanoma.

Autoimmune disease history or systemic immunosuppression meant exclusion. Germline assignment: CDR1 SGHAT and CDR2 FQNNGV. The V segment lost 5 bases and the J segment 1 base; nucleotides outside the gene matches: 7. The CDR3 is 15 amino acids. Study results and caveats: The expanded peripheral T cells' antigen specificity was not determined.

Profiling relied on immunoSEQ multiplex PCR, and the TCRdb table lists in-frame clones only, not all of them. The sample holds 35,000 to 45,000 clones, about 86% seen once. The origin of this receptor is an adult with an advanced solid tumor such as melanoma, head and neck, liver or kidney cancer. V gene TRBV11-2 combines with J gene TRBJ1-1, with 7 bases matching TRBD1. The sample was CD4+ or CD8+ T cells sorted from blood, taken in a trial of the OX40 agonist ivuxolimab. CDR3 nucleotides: TGTGCCAGCAGCATATGGGGACAGCCGAACACTGAAGCTTTCTTT. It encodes CASSIWGQPNTEAFF.